These 22 T cell receptor beta chains were all obtained from the same sample, sequenced in a study of siplizumab effects on memory and regulatory T cells. Generated by immunoSEQ multiplex PCR, the TCRdb table keeps only in-frame clones and is missing some. Of about 68,000 clones in the sample, 93% were seen once. The source material was CD8+ T cells sorted from blood. The receptors come from a human donor in good health.

V gene TRBV7-9 combines with J gene TRBJ1-6; 7 bases line up with TRBD1. CDR1 and CDR2 (germline): SEHNR, FQNEAQ (reference sequence). J gave up 4 bases and V 5 bases, and 8 bases lay outside the gene matches. The CDR3 loop spans 16 amino acids. CDR3 region: CASSTDRVLYNSPLHF. Here the CDR3 DNA reads TGTGCCAGCAGCACAGACAGGGTACTGTATAATTCACCCCTCCACTTT.

The chain links TRBV9 to TRBJ2-2; D unclear. In germline, CDR1 is SGDLS, CDR2 YYNGEE. The CDR3 has 12 amino acids. The V gene lost 3 bases and the J gene lost 6 bases, with 6 bases spanning the gap. The CDR3, as DNA: TGTGCCAGCAGCGCGGTACCCGGGGAGCTGTTTTTT. Translation: CASSAVPGELFF. The variable domain in full, with the rest retrieved from reference TRBV9 and TRBJ2-2, is DSGVTQTPKHLITATGQRVTLRCSPRSGDLSVYWYQQSLDQGLQFLIQYYNGEERAKGNILERFSAQQFPDLHSELNLSSLELGDSALYFCASSAVPGELFFGEGSRLTVL.

In its sample, this clone was seen once. The gene calls are TRBV27 and TRBJ2-5, with 8 nucleotides matching TRBD2. The CDR3 is 16 amino acids. J lost 2 bases, V lost 0 bases, and 5 bases had no gene match. The germline V gene encodes CDR1 MNHEY and CDR2 SMNVEV (reference sequence). In DNA form, the CDR3 reads TGTGCCAGCAGTTTATCCGGCGGGGGGATACAAGAGACCCAGTACTTC. Residues: CASSLSGGGIQETQYF.

This sequence joins TRBV28 and TRBJ2-7; 8 nucleotides agree with TRBD1. The CDR3 runs to 15 residues. V was clipped by 5 bases and J by 3 bases; unmatched bases: 9. Germline V gives CDR1 MDHEN, CDR2 SYDVKM. The CDR3 nucleotides are TGTGCCAGCAGTACCCCCGGGACAGGATTCTACGAGCAGTACTTC. It specifies CASSTPGTGFYEQYF.

The genes are TRBV19 and TRBJ1-1; 7 nucleotides line up with TRBD1. The J segment lost 5 bases and the V segment lost 6 bases, leaving 12 bases of the junction unmatched. In germline, CDR1 is LNHDA, CDR2 SQIVND (reference sequence). The CDR3 is 15 amino acids. The CDR3 loop reads CASREPEGAPTEAFF. CDR3 sequence (DNA): TGTGCCAGTAGGGAGCCAGAGGGGGCGCCTACTGAAGCTTTCTTT. Full variable domain (missing parts from reference TRBV19 and TRBJ1-1): DGGITQSPKYLFRKEGQNVTLSCEQNLNHDAMYWYRQDPGQGLRLIYYSQIVNDFQKGDIAEGYSVSREKKESFPLTVTSAQKNPTAFYLCASREPEGAPTEAFFGQGTRLTVV.

This chain joins TRBV7-9 and TRBJ1-5; D ambiguous. CDR3 size: 15 residues. V shed 2 bases and J shed 10 bases, with 18 bases lying between them. Germline-derived CDR1 and CDR2 are SEHNR and FQNEAQ (reference sequence). The CDR3 nucleotides read TGTGCCAGCAGCTTACCCACCGAGGCCGGTGGCCCCCAGCATTTT. Translation: CASSLPTEAGGPQHF. The entire variable domain, with the rest obtained from reference TRBV7-9 and TRBJ1-5, is as follows: DTGVSQNPRHKITKRGQNVTFRCDPISEHNRLYWYRQTLGQGPEFLTYFQNEAQLEKSRLLSDRFSAERPKGSFSTLEIQRTEQGDSAMYLCASSLPTEAGGPQHFGDGTRLSIL.

This clone was detected once. This CDR3 reads CASLGIGGGTDTQYF. CDR3 coding DNA: TGTGCCAGCTTAGGTATCGGGGGCGGCACAGATACGCAGTATTTT. This rearrangement joins TRBV2 to TRBJ2-3; D possibly uses TRBD1 or TRBD2 (6 bases each). Trimming cost V 8 bases and J 1 base, with 16 bases left between them. Germline assignment: CDR1 SNHLY and CDR2 FYNNEI. CDR3 length equals 15 residues. Supplemented by reference TRBV2 and TRBJ2-3, the full variable domain reads EPEVTQTPSHQVTQMGQEVILRCVPISNHLYFYWYRQILGQKVEFLVSFYNNEISEKSEIFDDQFSVERPDGSNFTLKIRSTKLEDSAMYFCASLGIGGGTDTQYFGPGTRLTVL.

The CDR3 loop is CASSQNRDYLAGELFF. The CDR3 region has the DNA TGTGCCAGCAGCCAAAACAGGGATTATTTAGCCGGGGAGCTGTTTTTT. The J gene is TRBJ2-2, the V gene TRBV13, with D possibly being TRBD1 (6 bases). This CDR3 region has 16 residues. In germline, CDR1 is PRHDT, CDR2 FYEKMQ (reference sequence). V lost 5 bases to trimming and J lost 6 bases, with 19 bases between them.

A few counts support this clone. The rearrangement links TRBV9 to TRBJ2-5; 14 bases map to TRBD2. V shed 5 bases and J 3 bases; nucleotides not matched to a gene: 6. The germline V gene has CDR1 SGDLS and CDR2 YYNGEE. This CDR3 is built from 16 residues. The CDR3 sequence: CASRPGLAGGEETQYF. For the CDR3, the DNA is TGTGCCAGCAGACCCGGACTAGCGGGGGGTGAAGAGACCCAGTACTTC.

The V gene is TRBV7-3, the J gene TRBJ1-5; D uncertain. This CDR3 region has 13 residues. Germline CDR1 and CDR2: SGHTA and FQGTGA. V was trimmed by 5 bases and J by 1 base, leaving 6 bases between them. The CDR3 coding sequence is TGTGCCAGCAGCGCTGACAGCAATCAGCCCCAGCATTTT. Its protein is CASSADSNQPQHF.

The genes are TRBV15 and TRBJ2-2; D is possibly TRBD2 (6 bases). The V gene's germline CDR1 is LNHNV and CDR2 YYDKDF (reference sequence). V lost 1 base, J lost 5 bases, and 8 bases lay in between. The CDR3 runs 14 residues. The CDR3 spells CATSRGRETGELFF. The CDR3 nucleotides read TGTGCCACCAGCAGAGGGAGGGAGACCGGGGAGCTGTTTTTT.

This chain joins TRBV6-5 and TRBJ1-6; D is possibly TRBD1 (5 bases). The V end was cut by 5 bases, the J end by 8 bases, with 16 bases between. The CDR3 length is 15 residues. Germline CDR1 reads MNHEY; CDR2 reads SVGAGI. CDR3: CASSNPGVGDSPLHF. CDR3 nucleotide sequence: TGTGCCAGCAGTAACCCCGGTGTGGGGGATTCACCCCTCCACTTT.

V is TRBV4-3 and J is TRBJ2-7; D is unresolved. The CDR3 covers 13 residues. Trimming shortened V by 4 bases and J by 1 base, and 8 bases separated the two germline ends. Germline CDR1 reads LGHNA; CDR2 reads YSLEER. CDR3 loop: CASSLSLSYEQYF. DNA of the CDR3: TGCGCCAGCAGCCTATCCCTTTCCTACGAGCAGTACTTC.

This clone was observed once. This sequence joins TRBV19 and TRBJ2-3, with D possibly called TRBD1 or TRBD2 (7 bases each). CDR3 length: 14 residues. V dropped 6 bases and J dropped 4 bases, with 14 bases sitting between them. Germline CDR1 and CDR2: LNHDA and SQIVND (reference sequence). The CDR3 here is CASRSGGEADTQYF. The CDR3, as DNA: TGTGCCAGTAGATCAGGGGGGGAGGCAGATACGCAGTATTTT.

The chain is built from TRBV5-4 and TRBJ1-1; no clear D gene. Germline V gene sequence: CDR1 SGHNT, CDR2 YYREEE (reference sequence). Trimming left V 0 bases short and J 4 bases short, with 7 bases between. The CDR3 has 13 residues. The CDR3 protein is CASSLVSGTEAFF. The CDR3, as DNA: TGTGCCAGCAGCTTGGTCTCTGGCACTGAAGCTTTCTTT. Based on the CDR3 plus reference TRBV5-4 and TRBJ1-1, the full variable domain is ETGVTQSPTHLIKTRGQQVTLRCSSQSGHNTVSWYQQALGQGPQFIFQYYREEENGRGNFPPRFSGLQFPNYSSELNVNALELDDSALYLCASSLVSGTEAFFGQGTRLTVV.

The DNA for the CDR3 is TGTGCCAGCAACCCACTAGATCGGGCTAGCACAGATACGCAGTATTTT. Protein product: CASNPLDRASTDTQYF. This sequence joins TRBV7-2 and TRBJ2-3, with D perhaps TRBD2 (5 bases). The CDR3 runs to 16 residues. V was shortened by 7 bases and J by 0 bases, with 17 bases between the two germline ends. CDR1 and CDR2 from the germline V gene are SGHTA and FQGNSA. Combining the CDR3 with reference TRBV7-2 and TRBJ2-3 gives the whole variable domain GAGVSQSPSNKVTEKGKDVELRCDPISGHTALYWYRQSLGQGLEFLIYFQGNSAPDKSGLPSDRFSAERTGGSVSTLTIQRTQQEDSAVYLCASNPLDRASTDTQYFGPGTRLTVL.

The CDR3 sequence is CATYPPGLNTEAFF. The CDR3 DNA follows: TGTGCCACCTACCCCCCAGGGTTGAACACTGAAGCTTTCTTT. The chain joins TRBV2 to TRBJ1-1; D is perhaps TRBD1 (5 bases). CDR1 is SNHLY and CDR2 is FYNNEI in the germline V gene. CDR3 length equals 14 residues. Trimming removed 10 bases at V and 0 bases at J, with 15 bases between.

The rearrangement links TRBV19 to TRBJ1-1; maybe TRBD1 (6 bases). V lost 3 bases to trimming and J lost 4 bases, with 9 bases between them. The CDR3 contains 13 residues. Germline CDR1 and CDR2: LNHDA and SQIVND (reference sequence). Here the CDR3 reads CASSMGGGTEAFF. Here the CDR3 DNA reads TGTGCCAGTAGTATGGGAGGGGGCACTGAAGCTTTCTTT.

The CDR3 region has the DNA TGTGCCAGTAGTACCGTCTCAAGGGGGGCAATGAACACTGAAGCTTTCTTT. As protein: CASSTVSRGAMNTEAFF. The chain is built from TRBV19 and TRBJ1-1; D is perhaps TRBD1 (6 bases). The CDR3 totals 17 residues. Deletions cut 4 bases from V and 0 bases from J, with 18 bases between. Germline CDR1 reads LNHDA; CDR2 reads SQIVND (reference sequence). Filled out from reference TRBV19 and TRBJ1-1, the complete variable domain reads DGGITQSPKYLFRKEGQNVTLSCEQNLNHDAMYWYRQDPGQGLRLIYYSQIVNDFQKGDIAEGYSVSREKKESFPLTVTSAQKNPTAFYLCASSTVSRGAMNTEAFFGQGTRLTVV.

The rearrangement uses TRBV7-9 and TRBJ1-1; tentative D call: TRBD1 (6 bases). The V gene lost 1 base and the J gene lost 2 bases, with 8 bases spanning the gap. CDR3 length: 14 residues. CDR1 and CDR2 (germline): SEHNR, FQNEAQ (reference sequence). For the CDR3, the DNA is TGTGCCAGCAGCTTAGTACAGGGCAACACTGAAGCTTTCTTT. This gives the protein CASSLVQGNTEAFF.

The V call is TRBV27, the J call TRBJ1-2; D might be TRBD1 (5 bases). This CDR3 has 14 amino acids. The germline V gene encodes CDR1 MNHEY and CDR2 SMNVEV (reference sequence). Deletions cut 3 bases from V and 8 bases from J, with 16 bases between. The CDR3 here is CASSFRTPGGGYTF. The CDR3, as DNA: TGTGCCAGCAGTTTCAGGACTCCTGGGGGAGGCTACACCTTC.

The chain combines TRBV9 with TRBJ2-7; no reliable D call. The CDR3 covers 15 residues. Deletions cut 1 base from V and 3 bases from J, with 14 bases between. The germline V gene has CDR1 SGDLS and CDR2 YYNGEE. The CDR3 spells CASSVSPAIIYEQYF. CDR3 DNA sequence: TGTGCCAGCAGCGTAAGCCCAGCGATAATCTACGAGCAGTACTTC.